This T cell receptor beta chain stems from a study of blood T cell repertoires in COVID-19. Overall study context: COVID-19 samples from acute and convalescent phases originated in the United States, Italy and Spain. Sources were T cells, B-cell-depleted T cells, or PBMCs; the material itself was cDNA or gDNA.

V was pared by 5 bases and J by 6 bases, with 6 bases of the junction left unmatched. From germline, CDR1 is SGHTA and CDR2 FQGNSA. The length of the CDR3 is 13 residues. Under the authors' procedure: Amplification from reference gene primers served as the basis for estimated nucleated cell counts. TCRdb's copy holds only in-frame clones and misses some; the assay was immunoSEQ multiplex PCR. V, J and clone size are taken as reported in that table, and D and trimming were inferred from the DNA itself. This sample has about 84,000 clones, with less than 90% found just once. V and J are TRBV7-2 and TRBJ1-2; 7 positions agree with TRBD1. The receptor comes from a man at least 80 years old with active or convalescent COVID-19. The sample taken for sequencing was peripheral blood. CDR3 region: CASSNDRVHGYTF. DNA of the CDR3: TGTGCCAGCAGCAATGACAGGGTCCATGGCTACACCTTC.